These 29 T cell receptor beta chains were all obtained from the same sample, sequenced in a study of blood T cell repertoires in COVID-19. Using immunoSEQ multiplex PCR, the repertoire was profiled, and TCRdb retains in-frame clones only, with some absent. The sample carries 140,000 to 150,000 clones, approximately 90% recorded once. The sample was peripheral blood. The receptors shown here come from a man aged 55 to 69 with active or convalescent COVID-19.

The V gene is TRBV5-1, the J gene TRBJ2-1, with TRBD2 matching over 9 bases. The CDR3 totals 15 residues. Germline CDR1 SGHRS, CDR2 YFSETQ. Losses at the gene ends were 3 bases for V and 5 bases for J; bases not matched to a gene: 6. The CDR3 sequence: CASSSGLASDNEQFF. DNA for the CDR3: TGCGCCAGCAGCTCTGGACTAGCGAGCGACAATGAGCAGTTCTTC. The variable domain in full, completed from reference TRBV5-1 and TRBJ2-1, reads KAGVTQTPRYLIKTRGQQVTLSCSPISGHRSVSWYQQTPGQGLQFLFEYFSETQRNKGNFPGRFSGRQFSNSRSEMNVSTLELGDSALYLCASSSGLASDNEQFFGPGTRLTVL.

This clone was detected once. The gene calls are TRBV5-6 and TRBJ1-4, with D tentatively TRBD1 (6 bases). V lost 5 bases and J lost 0, with 14 bases in between. The CDR3 is 16 residues long. Germline lookup yields CDR1 SGHDT and CDR2 YYEEEE. CDR3 nucleotide sequence: TGTGCCAGCAGGGGCGGACAGTACCCAACTAATGAAAAACTGTTTTTT. It translates to CASRGGQYPTNEKLFF.

This clone was observed once. The rearrangement links TRBV15 to TRBJ1-2; 7 bases fit TRBD1. This CDR3 region has 13 residues. J gave up 3 bases and V 5 bases, and 3 bases lay outside the gene matches. Germline V lookup: CDR1 LNHNV, CDR2 YYDKDF (reference sequence). Here the CDR3 reads CATSPGTDYGYTF. As DNA, the CDR3 is TGTGCCACCAGCCCCGGGACAGACTATGGCTACACCTTC.

The rearrangement joins TRBV11-2 to TRBJ1-2; D not resolved. The length of the CDR3 is 13 residues. Germline V gene lookup returns CDR1 SGHAT and CDR2 FQNNGV. V gave up 11 bases and J gave up 6 bases, with 19 bases separating them. In DNA form, the CDR3 reads TGTGCCGTAGAAGAGGCGCTCCATGATGGCTACACCTTC. Its protein is CAVEEALHDGYTF.

This chain uses TRBV18 with TRBJ2-2, with 8 positions matching TRBD1. CDR3 size: 16 residues. Looked up from germline, CDR1 is KGHSH and CDR2 is LQKENI. Trimming at V came to 6 bases and at J to 1 base, leaving 7 bases not matched to a gene. CDR3 coding DNA: TGTGCCAGCTCGCCAGGCGGACAGGGGAACACCGGGGAGCTGTTTTTT. Translated: CASSPGGQGNTGELFF.

This clone was counted once. This rearrangement joins TRBV11-2 to TRBJ1-2; 8 nucleotides line up with TRBD1. The J segment lost 4 bases and the V segment lost 1 base, leaving 5 bases of the junction unmatched. The CDR3 has 15 amino acids. Germline CDR1 is SGHAT and CDR2 is FQNNGV. CDR3 nucleotides: TGTGCCAGCAGCTTAGGGGAACAGGGGGTCTATGGCTACACCTTC. Residues: CASSLGEQGVYGYTF.

This chain connects TRBV7-2 to TRBJ2-1, with 10 bases fitting TRBD2. CDR1 SGHTA and CDR2 FQGNSA come from the germline V gene. Trimming at V came to 3 bases and at J to 10 bases, leaving 9 bases not matched to a gene. The CDR3 runs to 15 residues. This CDR3 reads CASSFLSGREEEQFF. DNA for the CDR3: TGTGCCAGCAGCTTTCTGAGCGGGAGGGAAGAGGAGCAGTTCTTC. The full variable domain, with the rest looked up from reference TRBV7-2 and TRBJ2-1, is GAGVSQSPSNKVTEKGKDVELRCDPISGHTALYWYRQSLGQGLEFLIYFQGNSAPDKSGLPSDRFSAERTGGSVSTLTIQRTQQEDSAVYLCASSFLSGREEEQFFGPGTRLTVL.

This sequence joins TRBV7-2 and TRBJ2-1; weak D call: TRBD2 (6 bases). V lost 4 bases, J lost 5 bases, and 12 bases lay in between. CDR1 SGHTA and CDR2 FQGNSA come from the germline V gene. This CDR3 has 14 amino acids. The CDR3 spells CASSSEGSNNEQFF. CDR3 nucleotides: TGTGCCAGCAGCTCGGAGGGGAGTAACAATGAGCAGTTCTTC.

This clone came up once. The V and J genes are TRBV4-1 and TRBJ2-7; TRBD1 matches 10 bases. Trimming cost V 3 bases and J 2 bases; bases outside gene matches: 4. Germline V gene sequence: CDR1 MGHRA, CDR2 YSYEKL. The length of the CDR3 is 15 residues. The CDR3 DNA reads TGCGCCAGCAGCCAGGGACAGGGGCCCGCCTACGAGCAGTACTTC. Encoded protein: CASSQGQGPAYEQYF.

V gene TRBV27 combines with J gene TRBJ2-2; D possibly corresponds to TRBD1 (5 bases). There are 15 residues in the CDR3. V lost 3 bases and J 5 bases, leaving 13 bases between the germline ends. The germline V gene has CDR1 MNHEY and CDR2 SMNVEV (reference sequence). DNA of the CDR3: TGTGCCAGCAGTTTCCTCAGGGTTGTGACCGGGGAGCTGTTTTTT. Amino acids: CASSFLRVVTGELFF.

This clone was picked up one time. CDR3 sequence: CASSLAGGRYEQYF. In DNA, the CDR3 is TGTGCCAGCAGTTTAGCGGGGGGCCGGTACGAGCAGTACTTC. The chain recombines TRBV6-5 with TRBJ2-7; 10 nucleotides align to TRBD2. CDR3 length: 14 amino acids. J lost 4 bases, V lost 4 bases, and 4 bases had no gene match. Germline-derived CDR1 and CDR2 are MNHEY and SVGAGI.

V gene TRBV28 combines with J gene TRBJ1-5; D uncertain. Looked up from germline, CDR1 is MDHEN and CDR2 is SYDVKM. V was cut by 5 bases and J by 0 bases, with 11 bases left in between. CDR3 length: 15 amino acids. The chain's CDR3 is CASSGRRGSNQPQHF. The CDR3 nucleotides read TGTGCCAGCAGTGGCCGTCGGGGTAGCAATCAGCCCCAGCATTTT.

This rearrangement joins TRBV28 to TRBJ1-2, with 7 nucleotides matching TRBD1. The CDR3 has 13 amino acids. Germline V gives CDR1 MDHEN, CDR2 SYDVKM. With V trimmed by 6 bases and J by 8 bases, 9 bases remained unmatched. CDR3 residues: CASRVQGNDGYTF. The CDR3 DNA reads as TGTGCCAGCAGGGTACAGGGGAATGACGGCTACACCTTC.

The chain recombines TRBV29-1 with TRBJ1-3; D gene uncertain. The V gene lost 5 bases and the J gene lost 0 bases, with 11 bases spanning the gap. Germline V gene data show CDR1 as SQVTM and CDR2 as ANQGSEA. The CDR3 runs to 14 residues. The CDR3, as DNA: TGCAGCGTTTTTACCGGGGTCTCTGGAAACACCATATATTTT. As protein: CSVFTGVSGNTIYF. Variable domain in full (rest from reference TRBV29-1 and TRBJ1-3): SAVISQKPSRDICQRGTSLTIQCQVDSQVTMMFWYRQQPGQSLTLIATANQGSEATYESGFVIDKFPISRPNLTFSTLTVSNMSPEDSSIYLCSVFTGVSGNTIYFGEGSWLTVV.

This chain uses TRBV18 with TRBJ2-1; the D gene is possibly TRBD2 (6 bases). The V gene lost 2 bases and the J gene lost 6 bases, with 17 bases spanning the gap. Germline V lookup: CDR1 KGHSH, CDR2 LQKENI. The CDR3 length is 16 residues. The CDR3 sequence is CASSPRGRAGPNEQFF. The CDR3, as DNA: TGTGCCAGCTCACCAAGGGGCCGGGCGGGGCCCAATGAGCAGTTCTTC.

The rearrangement uses TRBV7-2 and TRBJ2-3, with D tentatively TRBD2 (5 bases). The germline V gene has CDR1 SGHTA and CDR2 FQGNSA. Trimming took 1 base from V and 4 from J, leaving 15 bases between them. The CDR3 consists of 16 residues. CDR3 loop: CASSLGTGYGADTQYF. CDR3 coding DNA: TGTGCCAGCAGCTTAGGAACGGGGTATGGGGCAGATACGCAGTATTTT.

This chain links TRBV30 with TRBJ1-3; possible D gene TRBD1, 6 bases. The length of the CDR3 is 15 residues. Trimming took 4 bases from V and 0 from J, leaving 13 bases between them. Looked up from germline, CDR1 is GTSNPN and CDR2 is SVGIG (reference sequence). The DNA for the CDR3 is TGTGCCTGGATGGTTGGGACAACCTCTGGAAACACCATATATTTT. Translated, it gives CAWMVGTTSGNTIYF. The complete variable domain, with remaining parts taken from reference TRBV30 and TRBJ1-3, reads SQTIHQWPATLVQPVGSPLSLECTVEGTSNPNLYWYRQAAGRGLQLLFYSVGIGQISSEVPQNLSASRPQDRQFILSSKKLLLSDSGFYLCAWMVGTTSGNTIYFGEGSWLTVV.

The chain has TRBV14 and TRBJ1-1; D might be TRBD1 (6 bases). The germline CDR1 and CDR2 sequences are SGHDN and FVKESK. Trimming pared 1 base from V and 4 bases from J, leaving 13 bases between. The CDR3 covers 15 residues. The CDR3 spells CASSQVGQGSTEAFF. The CDR3 DNA is TGTGCCAGCAGCCAAGTAGGCCAGGGGAGCACTGAAGCTTTCTTT. Complete variable domain (other parts from reference TRBV14 and TRBJ1-1): EAGVTQFPSHSVIEKGQTVTLRCDPISGHDNLYWYRRVMGKEIKFLLHFVKESKQDESGMPNNRFLAERTGGTYSTLKVQPAELEDSGVYFCASSQVGQGSTEAFFGQGTRLTVV.

This rearrangement joins TRBV2 to TRBJ2-1, with 7 bases that match TRBD2. The CDR3 extends over 13 amino acids. Trimming took 5 bases from V and 7 from J; bases not matched to a gene: 5. Germline V CDR1 and CDR2: SNHLY, FYNNEI. In nucleotides, the CDR3 is TGTGCCAGCAGTCTACTAGCGTTTAATGAGCAGTTCTTC. Its protein is CASSLLAFNEQFF. Combining the CDR3 with reference TRBV2 and TRBJ2-1 gives the whole variable domain EPEVTQTPSHQVTQMGQEVILRCVPISNHLYFYWYRQILGQKVEFLVSFYNNEISEKSEIFDDQFSVERPDGSNFTLKIRSTKLEDSAMYFCASSLLAFNEQFFGPGTRLTVL.

This chain joins TRBV4-3 and TRBJ1-2; 8 nucleotides align to TRBD1. With 5 bases clipped from V and 7 bases from J, the junction kept 9 bases outside the gene matches. CDR1 and CDR2 (germline): LGHNA, YSLEER. The CDR3 runs to 14 residues. CDR3 bases: TGCGCCAGCAGCTATACAGGGGGGACGGGTGGCTACACCTTC. The encoded protein is CASSYTGGTGGYTF.

The chain is built from TRBV2 and TRBJ2-2; D unresolved. The CDR3 is made up of 14 amino acids. The V gene lost 7 bases and the J gene lost 2 bases, with 11 bases spanning the gap. Per germline, CDR1 SNHLY and CDR2 FYNNEI. This CDR3 is CASKSDRNTGELFF. As DNA, the CDR3 is TGTGCCAGCAAGAGTGATCGAAACACCGGGGAGCTGTTTTTT. Together with reference TRBV2 and TRBJ2-2, the CDR3 gives the full variable domain: EPEVTQTPSHQVTQMGQEVILRCVPISNHLYFYWYRQILGQKVEFLVSFYNNEISEKSEIFDDQFSVERPDGSNFTLKIRSTKLEDSAMYFCASKSDRNTGELFFGEGSRLTVL.

The chain recombines TRBV24-1 with TRBJ2-2; D ambiguous. Trimming took 7 bases from V and 4 from J, leaving 12 bases between them. The CDR3 runs to 14 residues. In germline, CDR1 is KGHDR, CDR2 SFDVKD. The chain's CDR3 is CATSEDSITGELFF. DNA for the CDR3: TGTGCCACCAGCGAAGACTCGATCACCGGGGAGCTGTTTTTT.

This clone was seen once. This sequence joins TRBV5-1 and TRBJ1-6; the D is unclear. Germline CDR1 and CDR2: SGHRS and YFSETQ. The CDR3 contains 16 residues. V lost 4 bases and J lost 9, with 20 bases in between. The CDR3 DNA sequence: TGCGCCAGCAGCCCCAGCCTGGACCTAGGAGGTTCACCCCTCCACTTT. Protein product: CASSPSLDLGGSPLHF.

V and J are TRBV29-1 and TRBJ1-1; 7 nucleotides align to TRBD1. With V trimmed by 7 bases and J by 1 base, 6 bases remained unmatched. Germline V CDR1 and CDR2: SQVTM, ANQGSEA. This CDR3 contains 13 residues. CDR3 bases: TGCAGCGCCCGACAGGGTTCGAACACTGAAGCTTTCTTT. Protein product: CSARQGSNTEAFF.

The chain recombines TRBV19 with TRBJ2-2; a weak D match, TRBD1 (6 bases). Trimming took 3 bases from V and 5 from J, leaving 13 bases between them. The CDR3 contains 15 residues. In germline, CDR1 is LNHDA, CDR2 SQIVND (reference sequence). The CDR3 is CASSMGAGTTGELFF. In nucleotides, the CDR3 is TGTGCCAGTAGTATGGGGGCAGGGACGACCGGGGAGCTGTTTTTT.

V is TRBV5-4 and J is TRBJ2-5; tentative D call: TRBD2 (6 bases). CDR3 size: 14 residues. Trimming left V 4 bases short and J 5 bases short, with 15 bases between. Germline V gives CDR1 SGHNT, CDR2 YYREEE (reference sequence). CDR3 region: CASSGGTEGETQYF. The CDR3 DNA reads as TGTGCCAGCAGCGGAGGGACCGAAGGGGAGACCCAGTACTTC.

The chain uses TRBV28 and TRBJ1-5, with D maybe TRBD1 (5 bases). The V and J ends lost 6 bases and 9 bases respectively, with 21 bases between them. Germline loops: CDR1 MDHEN, CDR2 SYDVKM. CDR3 length equals 15 residues. The CDR3 sequence is CASRTVEGRELPQHF. Here the CDR3 DNA reads TGTGCCAGCAGGACTGTGGAGGGGCGGGAGTTGCCCCAGCATTTT.

The chain joins TRBV9 to TRBJ2-3; D perhaps matches TRBD2 (5 bases). Germline lookup yields CDR1 SGDLS and CDR2 YYNGEE. The CDR3 spans 15 residues. V lost 0 bases and J lost 0, with 8 bases in between. The CDR3 here is CASSVDPGSTDTQYF. The DNA of the CDR3 is TGTGCCAGCAGCGTAGATCCGGGGAGCACAGATACGCAGTATTTT.

The rearrangement links TRBV5-8 to TRBJ1-3; tentative D call: TRBD1 (5 bases). V gave up 5 bases and J gave up 0 bases, with 12 bases separating them. The CDR3 runs to 15 residues. In germline, CDR1 is SGHTS, CDR2 YDEGEE. The CDR3, as DNA: TGTGCCAGCAGTCCCGACAGCAGCTCTGGAAACACCATATATTTT. Its protein product is CASSPDSSSGNTIYF.